The 17 T cell receptor beta chains below all came from one sample that was sequenced in a study of early T cells in non-severe SARS-CoV-2 infection. MiXCR, run by TCRdb on the 5' RACE reads, gives a single entry per CDR3 protein. This table has about 94,000 distinct CDR3 sequences, roughly 13% appearing once. Sequencing input: whole blood. Receptors originate from an adult who was a healthcare worker with PCR-confirmed SARS-CoV-2 infection or an uninfected control (not recorded which).

The chain combines TRBV29-1 with TRBJ1-3; D call uncertain. Looked up from germline, CDR1 is SQVTM and CDR2 is ANQGSEA. Trimming stripped 3 bases from V and 0 bases from J, with 9 bases between. The length of the CDR3 is 14 residues. CDR3 nucleotide sequence: TGCAGCGTTGATGGAAGGGACTCTGGAAACACCATATATTTT. Encoded protein: CSVDGRDSGNTIYF.

This clonotype was detected a few times. CDR3 residues: CSAKTGGGLREQFF. CDR3 DNA sequence: TGCAGTGCCAAAACCGGGGGGGGCCTTAGGGAGCAGTTCTTC. The chain has TRBV20-1 and TRBJ2-1, with 8 bases aligning to TRBD2. V was clipped by 6 bases and J by 10 bases; unmatched bases: 14. Germline-derived CDR1 and CDR2 are DFQATT and SNEGSKA (reference sequence). The CDR3 spans 14 residues.

In its sample, this clonotype was seen many times. The CDR3 spells CASSLVSGGPYNEQFF. The DNA of the CDR3 is TGCGCCAGCAGCTTGGTTAGCGGGGGCCCCTACAATGAGCAGTTCTTC. The genes are TRBV5-1 and TRBJ2-1; 9 bases line up with TRBD2. Germline CDR1 is SGHRS and CDR2 is YFSETQ. There are 16 residues in the CDR3. V dropped 0 bases and J dropped 2; count of bases not matched to a gene: 3.

The CDR3 nucleotides read TGCAGCGTTGAAGTCGGGGTGAACTTTAAGGAAGCTTTCTTT. Translated: CSVEVGVNFKEAFF. The V call is TRBV29-1, the J call TRBJ1-1; D gene unclear. CDR3 length: 14 amino acids. Germline V gene lookup returns CDR1 SQVTM and CDR2 ANQGSEA. V lost 1 base, J lost 8 bases, and 17 bases lay in between. Using reference TRBV29-1 and TRBJ1-1 for the parts outside the CDR3, the full variable domain is SAVISQKPSRDICQRGTSLTIQCQVDSQVTMMFWYRQQPGQSLTLIATANQGSEATYESGFVIDKFPISRPNLTFSTLTVSNMSPEDSSIYLCSVEVGVNFKEAFFGQGTRLTVV.

By proportion, this clonotype is medium-sized (0.01 to 0.1%). This chain connects TRBV25-1 to TRBJ2-7; D is tentatively TRBD1 or TRBD2 (6 bases each). Trimming pared 1 base from V and 0 bases from J, leaving 10 bases between. Per germline, CDR1 MGHDK and CDR2 SYGVNS. The CDR3 spans 15 residues. The CDR3 spells CASSESRGPSYEQYF. In nucleotides, the CDR3 is TGTGCCAGCAGTGAATCCCGGGGGCCCTCCTACGAGCAGTACTTC.

At least ten counts were recorded for this clonotype. This chain uses TRBV2 with TRBJ1-5; D is unclear. The germline CDR1 and CDR2 sequences are SNHLY and FYNNEI. Between the trimmed V and J ends, which lost 6 bases and 0 bases, there was a span of 6 bases. The CDR3 loop spans 13 amino acids. The DNA of the CDR3 is TGTGCCAGCAGATTCGATAGCAATCAGCCCCAGCATTTT. Its translation is CASRFDSNQPQHF.

In regard to this clonotype: A clone one base away is much larger, so this may be a read error. The CDR3 does not end in the conserved phenylalanine or tryptophan, so this is likely a read error. This chain joins TRBV19 and TRBJ1-6, with TRBD1 as a possible D gene (5 bases). The CDR3 runs 17 residues. Germline CDR1 reads LNHDA; CDR2 reads SQIVND (reference sequence). V was pared by 5 bases and J by 6 bases, with 20 bases between. CDR3 nucleotides: TGTGCCAGTAGTTCACGGGACGATTCTCGAGTTAATTCACCCCTCCACTAT. Translating gives CASSSRDDSRVNSPLHY.

V usage is TRBV27 and J usage is TRBJ1-6, with D possibly being TRBD1 (5 bases). This CDR3 comprises 18 residues. CDR1 and CDR2 from the germline V gene are MNHEY and SMNVEV (reference sequence). With 3 bases removed from V and 1 base from J, the gap between germline ends came to 16 bases. The CDR3 nucleotides read TGTGCCAGCAGTTTGGAGGGGCGGAGTTGGTCCTATAATTCACCCCTCCACTTT. Its translation: CASSLEGRSWSYNSPLHF.

This rearrangement joins TRBV20-1 to TRBJ1-1; D unresolved. Trimming cost V 5 bases and J 0 bases, with 4 bases left between them. Germline CDR1 is DFQATT and CDR2 is SNEGSKA (reference sequence). This CDR3 is 11 amino acids long. The CDR3 protein is CSAPMNTEAFF. As DNA, the CDR3 is TGCAGTGCTCCAATGAACACTGAAGCTTTCTTT.

There are many counts of this clonotype. This chain links TRBV14 with TRBJ1-6; TRBD1 matches 9 bases. The CDR3 consists of 19 residues. V lost 0 bases, J lost 3 bases, and 9 bases stayed unmatched. The germline CDR1 and CDR2 sequences are SGHDN and FVKESK. CDR3 region: CASSQDSPGTGSYNSPLHF. The CDR3 region has the DNA TGTGCCAGCAGCCAAGATTCGCCCGGGACAGGGAGCTATAATTCACCCCTCCACTTT.

This clonotype was seen a few times. The chain recombines TRBV7-2 with TRBJ1-1; D gene unclear. V gave up 1 base and J gave up 4 bases, with 7 bases separating them. The CDR3 contains 13 residues. Germline lookup yields CDR1 SGHTA and CDR2 FQGNSA. Here the CDR3 DNA reads TGTGCCAGCAGCTTAGACCCGGGCACTGAAGCTTTCTTT. This translates into CASSLDPGTEAFF.

The rearrangement joins TRBV28 to TRBJ1-1; possibly TRBD1 for D (6 bases). CDR3 size: 13 residues. The germline V and J ends were trimmed by 8 bases and 1 base, with 11 bases remaining between them. CDR1 MDHEN and CDR2 SYDVKM come from the germline V gene. The CDR3 loop is CASEETGNTEAFF. DNA for the CDR3: TGTGCCAGCGAGGAGACAGGGAACACTGAAGCTTTCTTT. Full variable domain (rest looked up from reference TRBV28 and TRBJ1-1): DVKVTQSSRYLVKRTGEKVFLECVQDMDHENMFWYRQDPGLGLRLIYFSYDVKMKEKGDIPEGYSVSREKKERFSLILESASTNQTSMYLCASEETGNTEAFFGQGTRLTVV.

This clonotype came up many times. The V gene is TRBV14, the J gene TRBJ1-2; TRBD1 matches at 8 bases. Germline V gives CDR1 SGHDN, CDR2 FVKESK. V trimming: 1 base; J trimming: 7 bases; junction bases outside the gene matches: 11. The CDR3 length is 16 residues. CDR3 amino acids: CASSQVQTGAGFGYTF. Here the CDR3 DNA reads TGTGCCAGCAGCCAAGTCCAGACAGGGGCTGGCTTTGGCTACACCTTC.

This clonotype was detected many times. The chain joins TRBV12-3 or TRBV12-4 to TRBJ1-5, with 8 bases lining up with TRBD1. The CDR3 sequence is 14 residues long. V lost 6 bases, J lost 3 bases, and 4 bases stayed unmatched. DNA for the CDR3: TGTGCCAGCAGAAAGACAGGGGACAATCAGCCCCAGCATTTT. It codes for CASRKTGDNQPQHF.

The table lists this clonotype with many counts. The chain joins TRBV29-1 to TRBJ1-2; no definite D call. V lost 2 bases and J lost 4, with 8 bases in between. CDR3 size: 12 residues. The germline gives CDR1 SQVTM, CDR2 ANQGSEA. CDR3 bases: TGCAGCGTTGAAAGGACGAGCTATGGCTACACCTTC. This translates into CSVERTSYGYTF.

This clonotype has ten or more counts. The chain carries TRBV5-1 and TRBJ2-2; D is possibly TRBD2 (6 bases). Looked up from germline, CDR1 is SGHRS and CDR2 is YFSETQ. This CDR3 region has 16 residues. Trimming pared 6 bases from V and 3 bases from J, leaving 18 bases between. This CDR3 reads CASTPPGREDTGELFF. CDR3 DNA: TGCGCCAGCACCCCCCCGGGCAGGGAGGACACCGGGGAGCTGTTTTTT.

V and J are TRBV7-2 and TRBJ1-1; 7 bases align to TRBD1. Losses at the gene ends were 1 base for V and 1 base for J; bases not matched to a gene: 18. The CDR3 totals 20 residues. The V gene's germline CDR1 is SGHTA and CDR2 FQGNSA. CDR3 in amino acids: CASSLVFRDSPKRSNTEAFF. CDR3 in DNA: TGTGCCAGCAGCTTAGTCTTTAGGGACAGCCCCAAACGCTCGAACACTGAAGCTTTCTTT.